This T cell receptor beta chain was observed in a study of regulatory T cells in long-lasting Graves disease. Arm-PCR with iRepertoire HTBI primers amplified the CDR3 regions for these TCR beta libraries. TCRdb ran MiXCR on the multiplex PCR reads and lists one entry per CDR3 protein. The data contain hundreds of thousands of distinct CDR3 sequences, 18% of them singletons. CDR1 is SGDLS and CDR2 is YYNGEE in the germline V gene. V dropped 0 bases and J dropped 10; count of bases not matched to a gene: 7. This CDR3 has 14 residues. Time point reported: newly diagnosed GD, antithyroid drugs for less than 3 months. Making the TCR library involved RNA that had been extracted from PBMCs.

The V call is TRBV9, the J call TRBJ1-1; 9 positions match TRBD1. The TCR was taken from a female donor with Graves disease. This specimen was peripheral blood mononuclear cells (PBMCs), taken at new diagnosis, from a patient treated with antithyroid drugs. This CDR3 is CASSVDGQGRTAFF. CDR3 sequence (DNA): TGTGCCAGCAGCGTAGACGGACAGGGGAGAACAGCTTTCTTT.